This TCR beta chain stems from a study of control samples from healthy donors and cancer patients. CDR1 and CDR2 (germline): SEHNR, FQNEAQ (reference sequence). J lost 5 bases, V lost 1 base, and 5 bases had no gene match. This CDR3 comprises 15 residues. This table comes from immunoSEQ multiplex PCR, and its TCRdb copy is limited to in-frame clones, with some not included. Among around 20,000 clones listed, 75% to 90% were seen once. Sequenced input: PBMCs. The rearrangement uses TRBV7-9 and TRBJ2-5; 9 bases are a match to TRBD2. The TCR originated in a man aged 60-69 years with head and neck cancer. CDR3: CASSLEAGGGETQYF. As DNA, the CDR3 is TGTGCCAGCAGCTTAGAAGCGGGGGGCGGGGAGACCCAGTACTTC.